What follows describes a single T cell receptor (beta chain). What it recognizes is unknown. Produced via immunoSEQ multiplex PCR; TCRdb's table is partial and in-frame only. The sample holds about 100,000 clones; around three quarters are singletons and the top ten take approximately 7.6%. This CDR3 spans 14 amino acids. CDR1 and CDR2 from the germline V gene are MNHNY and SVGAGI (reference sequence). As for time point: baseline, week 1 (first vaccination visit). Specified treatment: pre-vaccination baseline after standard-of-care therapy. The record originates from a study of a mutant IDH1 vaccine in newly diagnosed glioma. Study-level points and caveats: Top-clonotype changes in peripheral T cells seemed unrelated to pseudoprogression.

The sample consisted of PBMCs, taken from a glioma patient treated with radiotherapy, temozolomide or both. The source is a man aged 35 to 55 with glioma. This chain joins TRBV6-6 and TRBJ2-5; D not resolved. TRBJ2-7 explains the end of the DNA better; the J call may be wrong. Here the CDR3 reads CASSDTDPGAEQYF. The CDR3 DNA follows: TGTGCCAGCAGCGATACCGACCCGGGCGCCGAGCAGTACTTC.